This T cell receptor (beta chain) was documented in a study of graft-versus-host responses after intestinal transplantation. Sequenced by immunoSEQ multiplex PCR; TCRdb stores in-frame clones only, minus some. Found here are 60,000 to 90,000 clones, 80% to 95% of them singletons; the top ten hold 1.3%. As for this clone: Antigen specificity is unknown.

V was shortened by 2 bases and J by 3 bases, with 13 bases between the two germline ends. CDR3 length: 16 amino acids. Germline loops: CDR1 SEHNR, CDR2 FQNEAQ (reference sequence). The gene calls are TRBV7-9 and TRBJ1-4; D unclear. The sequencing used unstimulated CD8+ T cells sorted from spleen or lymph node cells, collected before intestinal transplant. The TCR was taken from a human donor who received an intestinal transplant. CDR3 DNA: TGTGCCAGCAGCTTACCTACACCGGGGTCTAATGAAAAACTGTTTTTT. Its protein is CASSLPTPGSNEKLFF. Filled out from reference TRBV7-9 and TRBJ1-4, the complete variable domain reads DTGVSQNPRHKITKRGQNVTFRCDPISEHNRLYWYRQTLGQGPEFLTYFQNEAQLEKSRLLSDRFSAERPKGSFSTLEIQRTEQGDSAMYLCASSLPTPGSNEKLFFGSGTQLSVL.